The present T cell receptor (beta chain) was sequenced within a study of blood T cells in healthy people across ages. Alongside a J-beta primer mix, a sample-barcoded 5' primer served in a second PCR lasting about 6 to 12 cycles. Each CDR3 protein is one row after TCRdb ran MiXCR on the 5' RACE reads. The profile shows 1,300,000 or so distinct CDR3 sequences, around 59% of them singletons. V was clipped by 4 bases and J by 2 bases, with 6 bases between them. The V gene's germline CDR1 is MNHEY and CDR2 SMNVEV (reference sequence). This CDR3 comprises 14 residues. The sample was blood. This clonotype originated in a man aged 18 to 29 in good health. V gene TRBV27 combines with J gene TRBJ1-6, with D possibly TRBD1 on 6 matching bases. CDR3 DNA sequence: TGTGCCAGCAGTTGGGGGCCCTATAATTCACCCCTCCACTTT. Encoded protein: CASSWGPYNSPLHF.